This is a list of T cell receptor beta chains from one sample in a study of blood T cell repertoires in COVID-19. Profiling relied on immunoSEQ multiplex PCR, and the TCRdb table lists in-frame clones only, not all of them. Among 110,000 to 150,000 clones, more than 70% were seen once, and the ten largest hold more than 9%. Sequenced material: peripheral blood. Receptors originate from a man in his fifties or sixties with active or convalescent COVID-19. Both conserved end residues are part of each CDR3. The D gene is left open where the match is weak.

>TRBJ2-1|TRBV20-1|.
CSASLSGKSDNEQFF
>TRBJ2-2|TRBV6-2/TRBV6-3|.
CASSFAALVSTGELFF
>TRBJ2-7|TRBV28|TRBD1
CASTLPTGGRYEQYF
>TRBJ1-2|TRBV28|.
CASRTEQGSGYGYTF
>TRBJ1-5|TRBV12-5|.
CASGLDLQEPQHF
>TRBJ2-7|TRBV6-5|TRBD2
CASRRTSGSSYEQYF
>TRBJ1-2|TRBV18|.
CASSPGQRNYGYTF
>TRBJ1-6|TRBV28|.
CASSPIGISPLHF
>TRBJ2-1|TRBV28|.
CASRRGTSYNEQFF
>TRBJ1-3|TRBV25-1|.
CASSARQWLGNTIYF
>TRBJ1-6|TRBV7-8|TRBD1
CASSLRDSYNSPLHF
>TRBJ1-2|TRBV30|.
CAWVPQAAGGYTF
>TRBJ1-1|TRBV19|.
CASSIKGSPGKEAFF
>TRBJ2-7|TRBV6-6|.
CASSRGADYEQYF
>TRBJ1-2|TRBV4-1|TRBD1
CASSQGGQGANYGYTF
>TRBJ2-1|TRBV4-1|TRBD2
CASSQEPPLPGGIGEQFF
>TRBJ2-1|TRBV14|TRBD2
CASSPRTSGRPVQFF
>TRBJ2-3|TRBV27|TRBD2
CASSPTSGRARTQYF
>TRBJ2-7|TRBV28|.
CASRTPREKTYEQYF
>TRBJ2-3|TRBV12-3/TRBV12-4|.
CASSFKGADTQYF
>TRBJ2-7|TRBV7-2|.
CASSLVLGAHEQYF
>TRBJ2-3|TRBV27|.
CASSRRVISSTDTQYF
>TRBJ2-7|TRBV28|.
CASSFLFGLGQSSSYEQYF
>TRBJ1-1|TRBV9|.
CASSGRHPEAFF
>TRBJ1-6|TRBV7-9|TRBD1
CASSPLGDSSNSPLHF
>TRBJ1-1|TRBV27|.
CASSVTPNTEAFF
>TRBJ2-7|TRBV5-6|TRBD1
CASSLVGTGVNEQYF
>TRBJ2-1|TRBV3-1/TRBV3-2|.
CASSPDRYNEQFF
>TRBJ1-2|TRBV12-3/TRBV12-4|.
CASRRDTNYGYTF
>TRBJ2-7|TRBV4-2|.
CASSQDERASYEQYF
>TRBJ1-4|TRBV18|TRBD1
CASSTTGKGFNEKLFF
>TRBJ1-5|TRBV6-4|.
CASSDGQCEVSGQPQHF
>TRBJ1-4|TRBV19|.
CASSIPQGLPTNEKLFF
>TRBJ2-2|TRBV5-1|.
CASSFGQPGELFF
>TRBJ2-2|TRBV11-3|.
CASSQSLDTGELFF
>TRBJ1-4|TRBV9|.
CASSAHAGPNEKLFF
>TRBJ1-1|TRBV10-3|.
CAISELAPNTEAFF
>TRBJ1-4|TRBV6-5|.
CASTLRSLNEKLFF
>TRBJ1-6|TRBV6-5|TRBD1
CASITGTVNSPLHF
>TRBJ2-7|TRBV12-3/TRBV12-4|.
CASKGPSYEQYF
>TRBJ2-3|TRBV24-1|.
CATSRGAEGGTDTQYF
>TRBJ1-4|TRBV4-1|.
CASSRTSTNEKLFF
>TRBJ2-2|TRBV5-1|TRBD2
CASSLGLAGATGELFF
>TRBJ2-5|TRBV19|TRBD1
CASSIPGQKETQYF
>TRBJ2-1|TRBV10-3|TRBD2
CAISATSGGFNEQFF
>TRBJ1-6|TRBV28|TRBD1
CASSPGQGASPLHF
>TRBJ2-5|TRBV19|.
CASSIAGQFQETQYF
>TRBJ1-1|TRBV28|.
CASSLWFMGGERNTEAFF
>TRBJ1-1|TRBV28|TRBD1
CASSSRDRGMNTEAFF
>TRBJ2-7|TRBV10-1|.
CASSAADYSYEQYF
>TRBJ1-3|TRBV2|TRBD1
CASTYGTAGNTIYF
>TRBJ2-1|TRBV18|.
CASSPVPGYNEQFF
>TRBJ2-4|TRBV5-8|TRBD2
CASSLAREGVNIQYF